The 13 T cell receptor beta chains given below trace back to one sample, sequenced in a study of blood T cells in healthy people across ages. Primers used in a second PCR of about 6 to 12 cycles were a sample-barcoded 5' primer and a J-beta primer mix. TCRdb used MiXCR to reprocess the 5' RACE reads, holding one entry per CDR3 protein. The sample lists 850,000 to 1,300,000 distinct CDR3 sequences, 45% occurring once. Input material: blood. The source of these receptors is a woman aged 60-75 years in good health.

The rearrangement uses TRBV7-3 and TRBJ2-1, with 8 positions matching TRBD1. The CDR3 is made up of 16 amino acids. Per germline, CDR1 SGHTA and CDR2 FQGTGA. V lost 2 bases and J lost 6; bases outside the gene matches: 9. The CDR3 nucleotides read TGTGCCAGCAGCTTACCCGGGGCAGGGGGCCGCAATGAGCAGTTCTTC. Residues: CASSLPGAGGRNEQFF. Combining the CDR3 with reference TRBV7-3 and TRBJ2-1 gives the whole variable domain GAGVSQTPSNKVTEKGKYVELRCDPISGHTALYWYRQSLGQGPEFLIYFQGTGAADDSGLPNDRFFAVRPEGSVSTLKIQRTERGDSAVYLCASSLPGAGGRNEQFFGPGTRLTVL.

This clonotype turned up a few times. The rearrangement uses TRBV12-3 or TRBV12-4 and TRBJ2-4; a possible D gene is TRBD1 (6 bases). This CDR3 spans 14 amino acids. V lost 3 bases and J lost 7, with 13 bases in between. In DNA, the CDR3 is TGTGCCAGCAGTTTTCCAGGGGCTGAGAACATTCAGTACTTC. This translates into CASSFPGAENIQYF.

The genes are TRBV29-1 and TRBJ2-1, with D perhaps matching TRBD1 (5 bases). The CDR3 loop spans 12 amino acids. Trimming pared 5 bases from V and 5 bases from J, leaving 10 bases between. Germline loops: CDR1 SQVTM, CDR2 ANQGSEA. CDR3 coding DNA: TGCAGCGTTCAAAGGGGTGACAATGAGCAGTTCTTC. Translated, it gives CSVQRGDNEQFF.

The rearrangement joins TRBV18 to TRBJ2-7, with 10 bases aligning to TRBD2. V was clipped by 4 bases and J by 3 bases; unmatched bases: 3. In germline, CDR1 is KGHSH, CDR2 LQKENI. The CDR3 consists of 14 residues. The CDR3 spells CASSQGLALYEQYF. In DNA, the CDR3 is TGTGCCAGCTCACAGGGACTAGCGCTCTACGAGCAGTACTTC.

This clonotype was counted a few times. The genes are TRBV20-1 and TRBJ2-5, with 9 bases that match TRBD2. The CDR3 consists of 15 residues. The trim removed 2 bases at V and 5 bases at J, leaving 9 bases unmatched. Germline V gives CDR1 DFQATT, CDR2 SNEGSKA (reference sequence). The CDR3 DNA sequence: TGCAGTGCTAGATGGGAGCGGGAGGACACGGAGACCCAGTACTTC. Translating gives CSARWEREDTETQYF.

The chain couples TRBV6-5 to TRBJ1-2; D is uncertain. Looked up from germline, CDR1 is MNHEY and CDR2 is SVGAGI. The length of the CDR3 is 13 residues. The V end was cut by 2 bases, the J end by 1 base, with 5 bases between. CDR3 DNA: TGTGCCAGCAGTTACGATTTTAACTATGGCTACACCTTC. It translates to CASSYDFNYGYTF.

As DNA, the CDR3 is TGTGCCAGCAGCTTGGACAGGGTAAACGATGAGCAGTTCTTC. It is translated as CASSLDRVNDEQFF. The V gene is TRBV7-3, the J gene TRBJ2-1; 8 bases match TRBD1. CDR3 size: 14 residues. V gave up 3 bases and J gave up 8 bases; unmatched junction bases: 6. Germline V CDR1 and CDR2: SGHTA, FQGTGA.

There are a few counts of this clonotype. The V gene is TRBV27, the J gene TRBJ2-1, with D possibly TRBD2 on 6 matching bases. The CDR3 has 15 residues. V shed 5 bases and J shed 8 bases, with 19 bases lying between them. Germline assignment: CDR1 MNHEY and CDR2 SMNVEV (reference sequence). CDR3 DNA: TGTGCCAGCAGTCATCAAAGACTAGTTTGGGATGAGCAGTTCTTC. The encoded protein is CASSHQRLVWDEQFF.

This clonotype was counted between two and nine times. This chain connects TRBV27 to TRBJ1-1; D is perhaps TRBD1 (6 bases). The CDR3 covers 15 residues. Trimming cost V 3 bases and J 2 bases, with 13 bases left between them. CDR1 is MNHEY, CDR2 SMNVEV, per germline (reference sequence). CDR3 sequence reads: CASSLSGGLNTEAFF. In nucleotides, the CDR3 is TGTGCCAGCAGTTTGAGTGGGGGGCTCAACACTGAAGCTTTCTTT.

This clonotype has only a few counts. The chain links TRBV20-1 to TRBJ2-3; 10 bases map to TRBD2. V shed 2 bases and J 5 bases; nucleotides not matched to a gene: 10. The length of the CDR3 is 16 residues. Germline CDR1 reads DFQATT; CDR2 reads SNEGSKA (reference sequence). CDR3 residues: CSARLGASGRGDTQYF. The CDR3, as DNA: TGCAGTGCTAGACTGGGGGCTAGCGGGAGAGGAGATACGCAGTATTTT.

V usage is TRBV12-3 or TRBV12-4 and J usage is TRBJ2-1; tentatively, D is TRBD2 (6 bases). Trimming stripped 1 base from V and 13 bases from J, with 14 bases between. The CDR3 contains 13 residues. The CDR3 nucleotides read TGTGCCAGCAGTTTAGACACGGGAGAGACCCAGTTCTTC. Translation gives CASSLDTGETQFF.

This clonotype was found a few times. V is TRBV6-6 and J is TRBJ1-2, with 9 bases that match TRBD1. V dropped 2 bases and J dropped 3; count of bases not matched to a gene: 7. CDR1 and CDR2 (germline): MNHNY, SVGAGI (reference sequence). The CDR3 length is 16 residues. The CDR3 sequence: CASSYRRDRVDYGYTF. The CDR3 DNA is TGTGCCAGCAGTTACCGGCGGGACAGGGTCGACTATGGCTACACCTTC.

The V and J genes are TRBV10-3 and TRBJ2-4; TRBD1 is a possible D gene (7 bases). The DNA end is a closer match to TRBJ2-7, so the J assignment may be wrong. In germline, CDR1 is ENHRY, CDR2 SYGVKD. The CDR3 is made up of 11 amino acids. The CDR3 here is CASRQGLEQYF. Written as DNA, the CDR3 is TGTGCCTCAAGACAGGGACTCGAGCAGTACTTC.